Listed below are T cell receptor beta chains from one sample, sequenced in a study of TIL therapy for anti-PD-1-resistant metastatic lung cancer. The method was immunoSEQ multiplex PCR; TCRdb's version includes in-frame clones alone and lacks a portion of them. The table lists tens of thousands of clones, roughly 70% of them singletons. This sample comprised blood, obtained at baseline. The receptor source for this set is a person aged 25-85 years with non-small cell lung cancer. Each CDR3 is given with its conserved first and last residue. A D gene is named only where the DNA matches it firmly. The listing skips clone size in some rows; elsewhere it reads once, few, many or a size class.

.	TRBV5-1	TRBJ1-1	.	TGCGCCAGCAGCTTGGACGTGTCGAACACTGAAGCTTTCTTT	CASSLDVSNTEAFF
TRBD2	TRBV7-2	TRBJ2-7	few	TGTGCCAGCAGCTTAGTTGGACTAGGACCACAGCAGTACTTC	CASSLVGLGPQQYF
.	TRBV6-6	TRBJ1-2	.	TGTGCCAGCAGCCCCTCAGGGAATCCCTATGGCTACACCTTC	CASSPSGNPYGYTF
.	TRBV7-2	TRBJ2-3	.	TGTGCCAGCAGCTTAGTCCCGTGGCTCACAGATACGCAGTATTTT	CASSLVPWLTDTQYF
.	TRBV13	TRBJ1-6	.	TGTGCCAGCAGCTCCCACAGGGTTCAGGATTCACCCCTCCACTTT	CASSSHRVQDSPLHF
.	TRBV19	TRBJ2-7	.	TGTGCCAGTAGTATAACAGGAGGTTCCTACGAGCAGTACTTC	CASSITGGSYEQYF
.	TRBV6-5	TRBJ1-1	.	TGTGCCAGCAGCAACCAGGTTAGGAACACTGAAGCTTTCTTT	CASSNQVRNTEAFF
.	TRBV6-5	TRBJ1-2	.	TGTGCCAGCAGTTACCCCTCGGGGGGCTATGGCTACACCTTC	CASSYPSGGYGYTF
TRBD1	TRBV28	TRBJ2-7	.	TGTGCCAGCAGTTCGGGACAGATCTACGAGCAGTACTTC	CASSSGQIYEQYF
TRBD1	TRBV19	TRBJ1-2	once	TGTGCCAGTAGCCCGGCCGGGACAGATGCAAACTATGGCTACACCTTC	CASSPAGTDANYGYTF
.	TRBV30	TRBJ1-1	.	TGTGCCTGGAGTGTTCGTGGGGGCGCTCGGAGAGCTTTCTTT	CAWSVRGGARRAFF
.	TRBV4-1	TRBJ2-7	.	TGCGCCAGCAGCCAACCCACCGGGACAAGCTACGAGCAGTACTTC	CASSQPTGTSYEQYF
TRBD2	TRBV7-2	TRBJ2-7	.	TGTGCCAGCAGCTTCAGCGGGATGAGCTCCTACGAGCAGTACTTC	CASSFSGMSSYEQYF
.	TRBV14	TRBJ2-3	.	TGTGCCAGCAGCCACAGCACAGATACGCAGTATTTT	CASSHSTDTQYF
.	TRBV5-1	TRBJ2-7	once	TGCGCCAGCAGCCGTCAGGACTCCTACGAGCAGTACTTC	CASSRQDSYEQYF
TRBD2	TRBV10-2	TRBJ2-2	.	TGCGCCAGCAGACTTAGCGGGAGAAGGGCCGGGGAGCTGTTTTTT	CASRLSGRRAGELFF
.	TRBV7-9	TRBJ1-5	.	TGTGCCAGCAGCTTAGGTTGGGTTTCCGGAGCCCCTTATCATCAGCCCCAGCATTTT	CASSLGWVSGAPYHQPQHF
TRBD1	TRBV2	TRBJ1-2	.	TGTGCCATGGAGGGGACAGGGTACCTTAACTATGGCTACACCTTC	CAMEGTGYLNYGYTF
TRBD1	TRBV5-1	TRBJ1-3	few	TGCGCCAGCAGCGGGACCGGGACAGCGAGCTCTGGAAACACCATATATTTT	CASSGTGTASSGNTIYF
.	TRBV6-5	TRBJ1-1	.	TGTGCCAGCAGTTACGGTAGACCGAACACTGAAGCTTTCTTT	CASSYGRPNTEAFF
.	TRBV27	TRBJ2-1	few	TGTGCCAGTAGGGCGAATGAGCAGTTCTTC	CASRANEQFF
TRBD2	TRBV9	TRBJ2-5	.	TGTGCCAGCAGTCGGGGGGGACAAGAGACCCAGTACTTC	CASSRGGQETQYF
.	TRBV6-5	TRBJ1-2	.	TGTGCCAGTCAGGGACATGATCATGTCTACACCTTC	CASQGHDHVYTF
TRBD1	TRBV18	TRBJ1-2	.	TGTGCCAGCTCGCGGACAGGGGGGGATGGCTACACCTTC	CASSRTGGDGYTF
.	TRBV7-2	TRBJ1-5	.	TGTGCCAGCAGCTTACGAGGTCAGCCCCAGCATTTT	CASSLRGQPQHF
.	TRBV7-9	TRBJ1-2	.	TGTGCCAGCGTTTTCGGCTACACCTTC	CASVFGYTF
.	TRBV28	TRBJ2-7	.	TGTGCCAGCAGTTTACCCCCCGGGGGCAGGGCGGGGGAGCAGTACTTC	CASSLPPGGRAGEQYF
TRBD1	TRBV5-6	TRBJ2-1	once	TGTGCCAGCAGCGAAAAAGGGACAGGAGTCTCCTACAATGAGCAGTTCTTC	CASSEKGTGVSYNEQFF
TRBD1	TRBV18	TRBJ2-5	.	TGTGCCAGCTCACGGGACAGGGCAGGGCAAGAGACCCAGTACTTC	CASSRDRAGQETQYF
TRBD2	TRBV29-1	TRBJ2-1	.	TGCAGTCTTAGCGGGAGGGGCCTCTCCTACAATGAGCAGTTCTTC	CSLSGRGLSYNEQFF
TRBD1	TRBV27	TRBJ1-1	.	TGTGCCAGCAGTTGGGGACAGGGGGAAGCTTTCTTT	CASSWGQGEAFF
TRBD2	TRBV25-1	TRBJ2-5	.	TGTGCCAGCAGTGAATATGTAACTAGCGGAAAAGAGACCCAGTACTTC	CASSEYVTSGKETQYF